Shown below are 18 T cell receptor beta chains from a single sample sequenced in a study of cytomegalovirus exposure and HLA in healthy donors. Only in-frame clones appear in the TCRdb table, and some are missing; sequencing was by immunoSEQ multiplex PCR. The table includes 65,000 to 100,000 clones, approximately 93% detected once. What was sequenced was PBMCs. These receptors all stem from a woman in her twenties or thirties in good health and CMV-seronegative.

The J gene is TRBJ2-1, the V gene TRBV5-6, with 7 bases aligning to TRBD2. V lost 0 bases to trimming and J lost 6 bases; unmatched junction nucleotides: 9. CDR3 length: 16 amino acids. Germline values: CDR1 SGHDT, CDR2 YYEEEE. DNA of the CDR3: TGTGCCAGCAGCTTGGTGCCGCGGGAGCTGGGCAATGAGCAGTTCTTC. Encoded protein: CASSLVPRELGNEQFF.

The chain uses TRBV4-1 and TRBJ1-4, with no clear D. Trimming took 4 bases from V and 8 from J, leaving 17 bases between them. This CDR3 region has 15 residues. The V gene's germline CDR1 is MGHRA and CDR2 YSYEKL. CDR3 bases: TGCGCCAGCAGCCCCGGGTACGGGTTAGGCGAAAAACTGTTTTTT. Translation gives CASSPGYGLGEKLFF.

In regard to this clone: Other DNA sequences from this sample encode an identical CDR3 as well. The rearrangement uses TRBV5-1 and TRBJ2-5; no clear D gene. CDR3 size: 11 residues. The germline V and J ends were trimmed by 1 base and 4 bases, with 2 bases remaining between them. Germline loops: CDR1 SGHRS, CDR2 YFSETQ. CDR3 bases: TGCGCCAGCAGCTTGCGAGAGACCCAGTACTTC. Translating it yields CASSLRETQYF.

J is TRBJ2-4 and V is TRBV4-1, with D possibly matching TRBD1 (6 bases). This CDR3 contains 15 residues. V was trimmed by 0 bases and J by 2 bases, leaving 8 bases between them. CDR1 MGHRA and CDR2 YSYEKL come from the germline V gene. The CDR3 loop reads CASSQDQGTKNIQYF. CDR3 bases: TGCGCCAGCAGCCAAGATCAGGGGACCAAAAACATTCAGTACTTC.

This clone was counted a single time. The chain links TRBV7-2 to TRBJ2-7, with TRBD2 as a possible D gene (6 bases). There are 15 residues in the CDR3. The ends were cut back, 4 bases at V and 5 bases at J, with 18 bases in the middle. Germline values: CDR1 SGHTA, CDR2 FQGNSA. CDR3 protein: CASSSPPPGGNEQYF. In DNA, the CDR3 is TGTGCCAGCAGCTCTCCCCCCCCGGGCGGGAACGAGCAGTACTTC.

J is TRBJ2-1 and V is TRBV28, with 9 bases matching TRBD2. The ends lost 6 bases at V and 5 bases at J; junction bases unmatched: 8. The CDR3 is made up of 15 amino acids. CDR1 and CDR2 (germline): MDHEN, SYDVKM. In DNA, the CDR3 is TGTGCCAGCAGCCTCGGGACTAGCCGCAACAATGAGCAGTTCTTC. Protein: CASSLGTSRNNEQFF.

V and J are TRBV7-2 and TRBJ2-7; D call uncertain. The germline V and J ends were trimmed by 8 bases and 6 bases, with 14 bases remaining between them. CDR1 and CDR2 (germline): SGHTA, FQGNSA. The CDR3 has 12 residues. The CDR3 sequence: CASGRLIGEQYF. CDR3 sequence (DNA): TGTGCCAGCGGAAGACTTATCGGCGAGCAGTACTTC.

This chain links TRBV30 with TRBJ2-7; 10 bases match TRBD2. CDR1 and CDR2 from the germline V gene are GTSNPN and SVGIG (reference sequence). The CDR3 has 13 amino acids. The V gene end was trimmed by 5 bases and the J gene end by 7 bases; junction bases not matched to a gene: 8. The CDR3 sequence is CAWALAGAREQYF. CDR3 sequence (DNA): TGTGCCTGGGCCCTAGCGGGAGCAAGGGAGCAGTACTTC. Using reference TRBV30 and TRBJ2-7 for the parts outside the CDR3, the full variable domain is SQTIHQWPATLVQPVGSPLSLECTVEGTSNPNLYWYRQAAGRGLQLLFYSVGIGQISSEVPQNLSASRPQDRQFILSSKKLLLSDSGFYLCAWALAGAREQYFGPGTRLTVT.

Here the CDR3 reads CASSLGTETTNEKLFF. The CDR3 DNA follows: TGCGCCAGCAGCCTCGGGACAGAAACAACTAATGAAAAACTGTTTTTT. The rearrangement joins TRBV5-1 to TRBJ1-4, with 7 bases identical to TRBD1. The CDR3 has 16 amino acids. V trimming: 4 bases; J trimming: 0 bases; junction bases outside the gene matches: 6. The germline V gene encodes CDR1 SGHRS and CDR2 YFSETQ. The full variable domain, rest sourced from reference TRBV5-1 and TRBJ1-4, is KAGVTQTPRYLIKTRGQQVTLSCSPISGHRSVSWYQQTPGQGLQFLFEYFSETQRNKGNFPGRFSGRQFSNSRSEMNVSTLELGDSALYLCASSLGTETTNEKLFFGSGTQLSVL.

Points on this clone: A junction end diverges from the germline sequence, so it may reflect a read error. Other DNA sequences in the sample encode the same CDR3. V is TRBV5-4 and J is TRBJ2-2, with 7 bases aligning to TRBD2. Germline-derived CDR1 and CDR2 are SGHNT and YYREEE (reference sequence). The CDR3 is made up of 15 amino acids. CDR3 coding DNA: TGTGCCAGTAGCTCTTGGACTAGTTTCACCGGGGAGCTGTTTTTT. Its translation: CASSSWTSFTGELFF.

J is TRBJ1-2 and V is TRBV28; TRBD1 matches 11 bases. The CDR3 has 14 amino acids. Germline V gene data show CDR1 as MDHEN and CDR2 as SYDVKM. Trimming took 3 bases from V and 4 from J; bases not matched to a gene: 1. CDR3 sequence: CASSLGTGGYGYTF. CDR3 DNA sequence: TGTGCCAGCAGTTTGGGGACAGGGGGCTATGGCTACACCTTC.

The chain combines TRBV11-2 with TRBJ1-5; 9 bases align to TRBD1. Germline CDR1 reads SGHAT; CDR2 reads FQNNGV. This CDR3 region has 16 residues. V shed 0 bases and J 4 bases; nucleotides not matched to a gene: 4. CDR3 nucleotides: TGTGCCAGCAGCTTAGAGGGACAGGGAAGGAATCAGCCCCAGCATTTT. Translating gives CASSLEGQGRNQPQHF.

The chain carries TRBV14 and TRBJ1-3; no definite D call. Germline V gene lookup returns CDR1 SGHDN and CDR2 FVKESK. The CDR3 sequence is 18 residues long. Trimming removed 4 bases from V and 0 bases from J, with 19 bases in between. Here the CDR3 reads CASSPLSVILSSGNTIYF. The CDR3, as DNA: TGTGCCAGCAGCCCACTATCGGTCATCTTGAGCTCTGGAAACACCATATATTTT.

The chain recombines TRBV5-4 with TRBJ1-1; D uncertain. The length of the CDR3 is 14 residues. V was cut by 4 bases and J by 0 bases, with 10 bases left in between. Germline CDR1 reads SGHNT; CDR2 reads YYREEE (reference sequence). The CDR3 bases are TGTGCCAGCAGCCCCCGGGTCTTGAACACTGAAGCTTTCTTT. Translating it yields CASSPRVLNTEAFF.

This clone appeared once. This chain links TRBV29-1 with TRBJ1-1; unclear D gene. CDR3 length: 12 amino acids. V was pared by 5 bases and J by 4 bases, with 11 bases between. CDR1 SQVTM and CDR2 ANQGSEA come from the germline V gene. The CDR3 bases are TGCAGCGTTCCTCTCGCGGGCACTGAAGCTTTCTTT. Protein sequence: CSVPLAGTEAFF.

This clone was seen once. The chain combines TRBV19 with TRBJ1-5; D is undetermined. V was cut by 7 bases and J by 10 bases, with 17 bases left in between. Germline V lookup: CDR1 LNHDA, CDR2 SQIVND (reference sequence). This CDR3 comprises 13 residues. CDR3 DNA sequence: TGTGCCAGTACGGAGGACCGATTTAGACCCCAGCATTTT. It encodes CASTEDRFRPQHF.

This sequence joins TRBV18 and TRBJ1-2, with 7 bases aligning to TRBD1. Looked up from germline, CDR1 is KGHSH and CDR2 is LQKENI. With V trimmed by 3 bases and J by 8 bases, 15 bases remained unmatched. The CDR3 spans 16 residues. In DNA form, the CDR3 reads TGTGCCAGCTCACCCTTCGATCAGGCGGACAGGAGCGGCTACACCTTC. Translated, it gives CASSPFDQADRSGYTF.

As for this clone: The conserved final phenylalanine or tryptophan is absent from the CDR3, which likely points to a read error. The DNA is left out, because the CDR3 cannot be placed on it with certainty; the CDR3 is given as TCRdb lists it. The chain is built from TRBV21-1 and TRBJ2-3; the table calls TRBD1, which could not be checked here. TRBV21-1 is flagged as a pseudogene. The CDR3 region is 10 residues in length, termini included. The CDR3 spells CASSKPDREK.